The 3 T cell receptor beta chains reported below all come from one sample, sequenced in a study of T-cell memory formation after mild COVID-19. TCRdb independently ran MiXCR on the 5' RACE reads; one entry per CDR3 protein. The sample has under 60,000 distinct CDR3 sequences, around 9.7% seen once. The specimen sequenced was PBMCs or a T cell subset sorted from them (not recorded which). The receptors were gathered from an adult woman who had mild COVID-19 (a few samples of this study predate the infection). Cell type and time point are not known.

This clonotype was seen only a few times. The V call is TRBV5-1, the J call TRBJ2-3, with D unresolved. This CDR3 is 16 amino acids long. Per germline, CDR1 SGHRS and CDR2 YFSETQ. V shed 2 bases and J shed 0 bases, with 13 bases lying between them. CDR3 region: CASSFGGKTSTDTQYF. CDR3 sequence (DNA): TGCGCCAGCAGCTTCGGCGGCAAAACTAGCACAGATACGCAGTATTTT.

This clonotype has more than one count but fewer than ten. The chain links TRBV5-4 to TRBJ2-5; the D gene is possibly TRBD2 (6 bases). V shed 3 bases and J shed 1 base, with 16 bases lying between them. This CDR3 contains 16 residues. Per the germline V gene, CDR1 is SGHNT and CDR2 is YYREEE (reference sequence). CDR3 sequence: CASSSGGGLSQETQYF. The DNA of the CDR3 is TGTGCCAGCAGCTCGGGTGGGGGGTTGAGCCAAGAGACCCAGTACTTC. Together with reference TRBV5-4 and TRBJ2-5, the CDR3 gives the full variable domain: ETGVTQSPTHLIKTRGQQVTLRCSSQSGHNTVSWYQQALGQGPQFIFQYYREEENGRGNFPPRFSGLQFPNYSSELNVNALELDDSALYLCASSSGGGLSQETQYFGPGTRLLVL.

This clonotype was observed a few times. The chain joins TRBV20-1 to TRBJ1-2, with TRBD1 as a possible D gene (5 bases). CDR1 DFQATT and CDR2 SNEGSKA come from the germline V gene (reference sequence). V was trimmed by 3 bases and J by 6 bases, leaving 29 bases between them. This CDR3 region has 18 residues. As DNA, the CDR3 is TGCAGTGCTAGCTTAGGGGCCCATCGTAGTTCCAGTTCGAATGGCTACACCTTC. This encodes CSASLGAHRSSSSNGYTF.